This TCR beta chain was sequenced in a study of cytomegalovirus exposure and HLA in healthy donors. Study information: There were 75 million to 95 million unique TCRs (from HLA-typed donors) in an early data release. The study's findings and limits: The CMV antigen specificity of a few CMV-associated chains was confirmed through in vitro analysis. The study designated fewer than 200 TCR beta chains cytomegalovirus-associated.

Details on this clone: The antigen is not known.

The PCR employed 60 Vbeta primers together with 13 Jbeta primers. Original methodology: Later work found tens of millions of unique TCR beta chains, with 9 million to 13 million shared. The data were produced by immunoSEQ multiplex PCR, yet TCRdb's version contains in-frame clones alone and is incomplete. V, J and clone size are those of that table, while D and trimming were read from the DNA. The sample holds 160,000 or so clones, roughly 77% seen once. Sequencing was performed on PBMCs. The receptor's source is a man aged 45-60 years in good health and CMV-seropositive.

CDR3 loop: CASSASGGPQTYEQYF. The CDR3 nucleotides read TGTGCCAGCAGCGCATCTGGGGGCCCTCAGACCTACGAGCAGTACTTC. The gene calls are TRBV9 and TRBJ2-7, with D possibly being TRBD1 (6 bases). The CDR3 contains 16 residues. The germline gives CDR1 SGDLS, CDR2 YYNGEE. Trimming took 3 bases from V and 2 from J, leaving 18 bases between them.